Sequencing of this T cell receptor (beta chain) was carried out in a study of T cell responses to AZD1222 COVID-19 vaccine. Study-level points and caveats: Increases in Spike-specific TCR breadth and depth were seen after two AZD1222 doses. Among the donors, most were white British and more were female, and clonal diversity was possibly underestimated. Unmutated variant regions reportedly attract nearly half of all spike-specific TCRs. Only six or seven AZD1222 recipients were seropositive at baseline.

As concerns this clone: Its target is not known.

CDR3 length: 15 residues. The germline V gene has CDR1 MNHEY and CDR2 SMNVEV (reference sequence). Between the trimmed V and J ends, which lost 6 bases and 4 bases, there was a span of 18 bases. Profiled with immunoSEQ multiplex PCR; TCRdb holds only in-frame clones, not every one. The data contain roughly 110,000 clones, 90% to 95% of them seen just once; the ten biggest clones take up 22%. The TCR was taken from an adult in good health. This specimen consisted of peripheral blood, obtained on day 0 of AZD1222 vaccination. The chain employs TRBV27 and TRBJ1-2, with D perhaps matching TRBD1 (6 bases). CDR3 nucleotides: TGTGCCAGCAGGACAATCCAGGGGAATGGCTATGGCTACACCTTC. Its protein product is CASRTIQGNGYGYTF.